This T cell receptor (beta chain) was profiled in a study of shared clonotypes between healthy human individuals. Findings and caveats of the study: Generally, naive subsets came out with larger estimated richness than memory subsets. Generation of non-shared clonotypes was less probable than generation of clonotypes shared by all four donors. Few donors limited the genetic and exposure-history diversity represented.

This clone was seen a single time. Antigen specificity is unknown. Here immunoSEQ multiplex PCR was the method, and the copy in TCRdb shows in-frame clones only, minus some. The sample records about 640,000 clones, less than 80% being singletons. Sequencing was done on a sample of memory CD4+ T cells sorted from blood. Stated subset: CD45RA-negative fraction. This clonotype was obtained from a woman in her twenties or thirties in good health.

The CDR3: CASSQVGGEQYF. The CDR3 bases are TGCGCCAGCAGCCAAGTTGGAGGCGAGCAGTACTTC. The chain is built from TRBV4-1 and TRBJ2-7; D is perhaps TRBD2 (5 bases). The CDR3 totals 12 residues. Trimming shortened V by 1 base and J by 6 bases, and 7 bases separated the two germline ends. From germline, CDR1 is MGHRA and CDR2 YSYEKL.